The sequence of this T cell receptor (beta chain) was determined in a study of metastatic and nonmetastatic thyroid tumors. V gave up 5 bases and J gave up 5 bases; unmatched junction bases: 6. Germline CDR1 MNHEY, CDR2 SMNVEV (reference sequence). There are 15 residues in the CDR3. With MiXCR, TCRdb called clones anew from the PCR reads. The repertoire consists of 45,000 to 65,000 clones, with 20% occurring once and the leading ten covering about 4%. No patient received treatment before thyroid surgery. The sample holds many counts of this clone. Sequencing was done on a sample of blood. This sequence was found in a female donor with papillary thyroid cancer or a benign thyroid nodule (not recorded which). Some clones in this sample may be carry-over from other donors' samples. This chain connects TRBV27 to TRBJ1-2; 12 bases are a match to TRBD1. CDR3 DNA sequence: TGTGCCAGCAGTCCCGGGGACAGGGGGCGGTATGGCTACACCTTC. Residues: CASSPGDRGRYGYTF.